These 28 T cell receptor beta chains came from one sample sequenced in a study of T cells expressing NK-cell markers. No DNA is given; TCRdb re-called the 5' RACE reads and lists each CDR3 protein once. This table holds 440,000 or so distinct CDR3 sequences. Sequenced sample: blood T cells: a sorted CD56 or NKG2C T cell subset, CD4+ or CD8+ T cells, or bulk PBMC T cells (not recorded which). These receptors all come from a woman between 18 and 70 years old in good health.

The gene calls are TRBV6-6 and TRBJ2-1; TCRdb returns TRBD2, unconfirmable since there is no DNA. Looked up from germline, CDR1 is MNHNY and CDR2 is SVGAGI (reference sequence). The CDR3 sequence is 13 residues long. The CDR3 loop is CASSTGTSGEQFF.

This sequence joins TRBV15 and TRBJ1-5. The CDR3 is 13 amino acids. CDR1 and CDR2 (germline): LNHNV, YYDKDF (reference sequence). This chain's CDR3 is CATSRDGEGTQHF.

V usage is TRBV9 and J usage is TRBJ1-2; TCRdb gives TRBD1 as the D gene, but with no DNA this cannot be confirmed. The V gene's germline CDR1 is SGDLS and CDR2 YYNGEE. The CDR3 is 16 residues long. The CDR3 region is CASSATTALGDYGYTF.

The rearrangement joins TRBV25-1 to TRBJ1-1. Germline lookup yields CDR1 MGHDK and CDR2 SYGVNS. This CDR3 has 13 amino acids. CDR3 loop: CASSEFGVTEAFF. Complete variable domain (other parts from reference TRBV25-1 and TRBJ1-1): EADIYQTPRYLVIGTGKKITLECSQTMGHDKMYWYQQDPGMELHLIHYSYGVNSTEKGDLSSESTVSRIRTEHFPLTLESARPSHTSQYLCASSEFGVTEAFFGQGTRLTVV.

The chain has TRBV7-2 and TRBJ2-3; TCRdb's D call of TRBD2 is untestable without DNA. Germline V lookup: CDR1 SGHTA, CDR2 FQGNSA. This CDR3 spans 15 amino acids. CDR3 protein: CASSLAWTSGDTQYF.

The rearrangement uses TRBV20-1 and TRBJ2-3; the TCRdb D gene call, TRBD2, has no DNA to confirm it. This CDR3 spans 15 amino acids. Germline V lookup: CDR1 DFQATT, CDR2 SNEGSKA (reference sequence). The CDR3 loop reads CSASRLAGGTDTQYF.

The chain is built from TRBV7-6 and TRBJ2-5; no DNA is available, so the TRBD2 call from TCRdb remains unchecked. The CDR3 runs to 14 residues. Per germline, CDR1 SGHVS and CDR2 FNYEAQ. The CDR3 region is CASSLGASQKTQYF.

The rearrangement uses TRBV6-5 and TRBJ2-3; TCRdb lists TRBD1, though no DNA is available to test this call. Per germline, CDR1 MNHEY and CDR2 SVGAGI. This CDR3 spans 16 amino acids. The CDR3 loop is CASSYSGQGAIDTQYF.

V usage is TRBV12-3 or TRBV12-4 and J usage is TRBJ1-2. The CDR3 runs to 14 residues. The chain's CDR3 is CASSYAGSNYGYTF.

The V gene is TRBV2, the J gene TRBJ1-2. Germline V gene lookup returns CDR1 SNHLY and CDR2 FYNNEI. CDR3 size: 11 residues. The CDR3 here is CASNINYGYTF.

The chain links TRBV6-2 or TRBV6-3 to TRBJ2-3; there is no DNA to check the TCRdb D call of TRBD1. Germline CDR1 MNHEY, CDR2 SVGEGT. This CDR3 comprises 15 residues. The chain's CDR3 is CASSYLGRPTDTQYF.

The J gene is TRBJ1-1, the V gene TRBV20-1; TCRdb selects TRBD1, and the lack of DNA leaves this call unchecked. In germline, CDR1 is DFQATT, CDR2 SNEGSKA (reference sequence). The CDR3 covers 12 residues. The CDR3 is CRIVQGSEEAFF.

The rearrangement uses TRBV29-1 and TRBJ2-6; TCRdb gives TRBD2 as the D gene, but with no DNA this cannot be confirmed. The germline CDR1 and CDR2 sequences are SQVTM and ANQGSEA. This CDR3 is 20 amino acids long. The CDR3 loop reads CSVEDPGLAGLLSGANVLTF.

The chain combines TRBV27 with TRBJ2-7; TCRdb proposes TRBD2, but this gene call is untestable without DNA. Per germline, CDR1 MNHEY and CDR2 SMNVEV (reference sequence). This CDR3 is 16 amino acids long. This CDR3 reads CASSSTSGIISYEQYF.

This chain links TRBV9 with TRBJ2-1; no DNA is available, so the TRBD2 call from TCRdb remains unchecked. The CDR3 runs 15 residues. Germline CDR1 is SGDLS and CDR2 is YYNGEE. CDR3 region: CASSPSGQTSNEQFF.

The gene calls are TRBV6-1 and TRBJ1-4. The CDR3 loop spans 13 amino acids. Germline loops: CDR1 MNHNS, CDR2 SASEGT. The CDR3 loop is CATGRATNEKLFF.

J is TRBJ1-6 and V is TRBV28. The CDR3 is made up of 17 amino acids. Germline CDR1 is MDHEN and CDR2 is SYDVKM. The chain's CDR3 is CASSFLDSSSYNSPLHF.

V and J are TRBV5-1 and TRBJ2-2. The germline V gene encodes CDR1 SGHRS and CDR2 YFSETQ. The CDR3 runs to 18 residues. CDR3: CASSLVARRRTKTGELFF.

The chain joins TRBV20-1 to TRBJ2-2; lacking DNA, the TRBD1 call made by TCRdb goes unchecked. This CDR3 has 14 amino acids. CDR1 DFQATT and CDR2 SNEGSKA come from the germline V gene (reference sequence). CDR3: CSASGGTPTGELFF.

The rearrangement uses TRBV7-9 and TRBJ2-1; the D call from TCRdb, TRBD2, cannot be confirmed without DNA. Germline V gene sequence: CDR1 SEHNR, CDR2 FQNEAQ (reference sequence). This CDR3 has 15 residues. The CDR3 here is CASSPNSAGLNEQFF.

This chain uses TRBV29-1 with TRBJ2-1; TCRdb returns TRBD2, unconfirmable since there is no DNA. Germline CDR1 is SQVTM and CDR2 is ANQGSEA. The CDR3 is 14 amino acids. The CDR3 region is CSGDSGSSYNEQFF.

The chain recombines TRBV29-1 with TRBJ2-1; TCRdb lists TRBD2, though no DNA is available to test this call. CDR1 and CDR2 (germline): SQVTM, ANQGSEA. This CDR3 is built from 16 residues. The CDR3 spells CSVEVLGLAGGNEQFF.

This sequence joins TRBV29-1 and TRBJ2-1; TCRdb indicates TRBD1, and absent DNA this call remains unverified. Germline loops: CDR1 SQVTM, CDR2 ANQGSEA. The CDR3 runs to 13 residues. The CDR3 loop is CSVVSPGNNEQFF.

V gene TRBV6-2 or TRBV6-3 combines with J gene TRBJ2-1; TCRdb's assignment of TRBD2 cannot be checked, as there is no DNA. The germline CDR1 and CDR2 sequences are MNHEY and SVGEGT. This CDR3 has 16 amino acids. CDR3 amino acids: CASSYRGLGGSNEQFF.

J is TRBJ1-1 and V is TRBV10-3. The CDR3 extends over 12 amino acids. Germline lookup yields CDR1 ENHRY and CDR2 SYGVKD. CDR3 protein: CAISEIGREAFF.

The V gene is TRBV27, the J gene TRBJ2-3; TCRdb returns TRBD2, unconfirmable since there is no DNA. Germline values: CDR1 MNHEY, CDR2 SMNVEV (reference sequence). The CDR3 is 15 residues long. CDR3 loop: CASSPGVPGLDTQYF.

The V gene is TRBV27, the J gene TRBJ2-6. Germline CDR1 and CDR2: MNHEY and SMNVEV (reference sequence). CDR3 length equals 14 residues. CDR3 region: CASTEVSGANVLTF.

This sequence joins TRBV5-1 and TRBJ1-3; lacking DNA, the TRBD1 call made by TCRdb goes unchecked. This CDR3 comprises 15 residues. Germline CDR1 is SGHRS and CDR2 is YFSETQ. The CDR3 sequence: CASSSGQPSGNTIYF.